This T cell receptor (beta chain) originates from a study of T cell repertoires in cytomegalovirus infection. Study at large: CMV epitopes in the study were HLA-C-restricted (recently identified) and HLA-B-restricted (well studied). In public TCR beta signatures, there were indications of both CMV infection and matching HLA type.

Comment on this clonotype: What it binds is unknown.

The study, taken as a whole, reports: Cumulative public TCR beta family frequency identified CMV carriers with the relevant HLA. CMV-specific TCR beta clonotypes restricted by HLA-C dominated the ex vivo response.

TCRdb re-derived calls from the reads in MiXCR, one entry per CDR3 protein. The sample includes 450,000 to 600,000 distinct CDR3 sequences, 42% of them seen just once. CDR3 length: 15 residues. Trimming removed 8 bases at V and 0 bases at J, with 18 bases between. Germline V gene data show CDR1 as DFQATT and CDR2 as SNEGSKA (reference sequence). The origin of this receptor is a human donor in good health (CMV status not recorded). Some clones in this sample may be carry-over from other donors' samples. J is TRBJ2-3 and V is TRBV20-1, with D perhaps TRBD2 (6 bases). Sequences were derived from cultured PBMCs, sampled from culture after CMV antigen stimulation. CDR3 DNA: TGCAGTCCCCTGGCACTAGCAGCAAGCACAGATACGCAGTATTTT. It codes for CSPLALAASTDTQYF.